A selection of T cell receptor beta chains follows, all from one sample in a study of molecular identifiers for immune sequencing clone quantification. TCRdb redid the calling of the PCR reads with MiXCR, one entry per CDR3 protein. This repertoire shows over 50,000 distinct CDR3 sequences, roughly 36% found once; its top ten account for 3% to 4%. The sample was naive CD8+ T cells from blood, with Jurkat cell RNA spiked in. Every receptor here comes from a human donor in good health. Some libraries in this study had Jurkat cell RNA spiked in. Both conserved end residues are part of each CDR3.

j_call: TRBJ2-7; v_call: TRBV23-1; cdr3_aa: CASKAAPSYEQYF
j_call: TRBJ2-3; v_call: TRBV9; cdr3_aa: CASSVRLAGGPNTQYF
j_call: TRBJ2-7; v_call: TRBV4-3; cdr3_aa: CASSQGTESSYEQYF
j_call: TRBJ2-6; v_call: TRBV9; cdr3_aa: CASSGPDVGYFGANVLTF
j_call: TRBJ2-5; v_call: TRBV5-5; cdr3_aa: CASSSDRGPEPQYF
j_call: TRBJ1-5; v_call: TRBV27; cdr3_aa: CASRSGNQPQHF
j_call: TRBJ2-7; v_call: TRBV14; cdr3_aa: CASSPGGSSYEQYF
j_call: TRBJ1-1; v_call: TRBV6-5; cdr3_aa: CASSYGDGGTEAFF
j_call: TRBJ1-5; v_call: TRBV27; cdr3_aa: CASSLTFSVPQPQHF
j_call: TRBJ2-7; v_call: TRBV7-9; cdr3_aa: CASRHGYEQYF
j_call: TRBJ2-7; v_call: TRBV19; cdr3_aa: CASSWTSGSGEQYF
j_call: TRBJ1-2; v_call: TRBV29-1; cdr3_aa: CSVESWAGYTF
j_call: TRBJ2-5; v_call: TRBV12-3/TRBV12-4; cdr3_aa: CAGSYPGLAGVFGETQYF
j_call: TRBJ1-4; v_call: TRBV4-2; cdr3_aa: CASTRFGEKLFF
j_call: TRBJ2-3; v_call: TRBV11-2; cdr3_aa: CVSSLDLPDTQYF
j_call: TRBJ2-7; v_call: TRBV27; cdr3_aa: CASSPTPRAYEQYF
j_call: TRBJ2-2; v_call: TRBV7-9; cdr3_aa: CASSLAPGAGELLF
j_call: TRBJ2-5; v_call: TRBV7-7; cdr3_aa: CASSLRQGGETQYF
j_call: TRBJ2-1; v_call: TRBV4-1; cdr3_aa: CASSATHNEQFF
j_call: TRBJ2-3; v_call: TRBV7-6; cdr3_aa: CASSFESDTQYF
j_call: TRBJ2-7; v_call: TRBV4-3; cdr3_aa: CASSPAPGEQHF
j_call: TRBJ1-2; v_call: TRBV29-1; cdr3_aa: CSVAGRRGVSSGYTF
j_call: TRBJ2-3; v_call: TRBV6-5; cdr3_aa: CASSYSQAGDTTDTQYF
j_call: TRBJ1-5; v_call: TRBV7-6; cdr3_aa: CASSPGWGAYYQPQHF
j_call: TRBJ2-7; v_call: TRBV6-2/TRBV6-3; cdr3_aa: CASYPAFGQYLYEQYF
j_call: TRBJ1-5; v_call: TRBV7-3; cdr3_aa: CASSPVVQPQHF
j_call: TRBJ2-1; v_call: TRBV28; cdr3_aa: CASSSKRTSLYYNEQFF
j_call: TRBJ2-7; v_call: TRBV6-5; cdr3_aa: CASSFLERGPNEQYF
j_call: TRBJ2-7; v_call: TRBV27; cdr3_aa: CDSRSLGYEQYF
j_call: TRBJ2-4; v_call: TRBV27; cdr3_aa: CASSLAGVQYF
j_call: TRBJ2-3; v_call: TRBV12-3/TRBV12-4; cdr3_aa: CASCGVGREGYTDTQYF
j_call: TRBJ2-7; v_call: TRBV14; cdr3_aa: CASSRVIYEQYF
j_call: TRBJ1-5; v_call: TRBV24-1; cdr3_aa: CATSDPGEVQPQHF
j_call: TRBJ1-5; v_call: TRBV27; cdr3_aa: CASSLMGAGQPQHF
j_call: TRBJ2-2; v_call: TRBV7-6; cdr3_aa: CASSLPPRELFF
j_call: TRBJ2-3; v_call: TRBV6-5; cdr3_aa: CASTLNGADTQYF
j_call: TRBJ2-7; v_call: TRBV20-1; cdr3_aa: CSTREGPGGSYEQYF
j_call: TRBJ2-3; v_call: TRBV12-3/TRBV12-4; cdr3_aa: CASSLVGLTDTQYF
j_call: TRBJ1-5; v_call: TRBV4-1; cdr3_aa: CASSQGGDQPQHF
j_call: TRBJ2-1; v_call: TRBV7-9; cdr3_aa: CASSPESAEGVF
j_call: TRBJ2-2; v_call: TRBV28; cdr3_aa: CASSTRGNTGELFF
j_call: TRBJ1-6; v_call: TRBV7-9; cdr3_aa: CASSLSPLHF
j_call: TRBJ1-1; v_call: TRBV19; cdr3_aa: CASSRDGVHTEAFF
j_call: TRBJ2-3; v_call: TRBV5-6; cdr3_aa: CASSSEAGGADTQYF